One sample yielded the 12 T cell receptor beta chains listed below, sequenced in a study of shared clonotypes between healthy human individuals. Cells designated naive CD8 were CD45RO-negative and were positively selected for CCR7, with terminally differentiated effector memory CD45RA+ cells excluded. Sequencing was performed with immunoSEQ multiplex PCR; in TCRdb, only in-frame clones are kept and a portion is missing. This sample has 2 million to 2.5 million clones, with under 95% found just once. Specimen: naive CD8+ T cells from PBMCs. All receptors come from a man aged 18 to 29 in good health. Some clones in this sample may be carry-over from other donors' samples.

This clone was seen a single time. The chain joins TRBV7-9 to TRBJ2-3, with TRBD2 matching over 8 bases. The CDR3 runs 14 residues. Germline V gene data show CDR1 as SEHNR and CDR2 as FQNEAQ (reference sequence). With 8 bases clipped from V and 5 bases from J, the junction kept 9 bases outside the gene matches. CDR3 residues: CASGRVAGLDTQYF. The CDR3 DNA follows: TGTGCCAGCGGTAGGGTAGCGGGACTAGATACGCAGTATTTT.

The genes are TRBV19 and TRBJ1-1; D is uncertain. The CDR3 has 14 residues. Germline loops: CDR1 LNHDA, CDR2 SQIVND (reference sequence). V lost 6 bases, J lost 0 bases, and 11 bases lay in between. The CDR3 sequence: CASRPGGMNTEAFF. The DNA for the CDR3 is TGTGCCAGTAGACCCGGCGGCATGAACACTGAAGCTTTCTTT.

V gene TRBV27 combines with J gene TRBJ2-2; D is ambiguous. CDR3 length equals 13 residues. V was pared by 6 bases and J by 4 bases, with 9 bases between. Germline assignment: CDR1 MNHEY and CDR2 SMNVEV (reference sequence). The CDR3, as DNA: TGTGCCAGCAGCCCCTTCGCCACCGGGGAGCTGTTTTTT. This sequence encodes CASSPFATGELFF.

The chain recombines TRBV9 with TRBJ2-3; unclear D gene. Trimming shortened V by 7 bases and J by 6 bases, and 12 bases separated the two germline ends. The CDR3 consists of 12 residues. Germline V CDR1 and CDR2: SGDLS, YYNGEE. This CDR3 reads CASSLLPDTQYF. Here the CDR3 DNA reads TGTGCCAGCTCACTCCTCCCGGATACGCAGTATTTT.

For the CDR3, the DNA is TGTGCCAGCAGTTTGATTCGGGAGGGCCGCGAGACCCAGTACTTC. As protein: CASSLIREGRETQYF. The J gene is TRBJ2-5, the V gene TRBV28; 8 nucleotides line up with TRBD2. The CDR3 covers 15 residues. Germline CDR1 and CDR2: MDHEN and SYDVKM. Trimming removed 3 bases from V and 5 bases from J; junction bases left unmatched: 8.

CDR3 DNA: TGTGCCAGTAGTATAGTGTCAGGATACTCTAACTATGGCTACACCTTC. Residues: CASSIVSGYSNYGYTF. The rearrangement joins TRBV19 to TRBJ1-2, with unresolved D. From germline, CDR1 is LNHDA and CDR2 SQIVND (reference sequence). The length of the CDR3 is 16 residues. Trimming cost V 1 base and J 0 bases, with 12 bases left between them.

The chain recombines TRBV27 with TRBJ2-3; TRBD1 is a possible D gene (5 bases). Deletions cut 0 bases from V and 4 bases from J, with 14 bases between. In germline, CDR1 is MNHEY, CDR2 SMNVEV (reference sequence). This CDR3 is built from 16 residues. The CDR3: CASSLSAQGGSDTQYF. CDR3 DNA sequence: TGTGCCAGCAGTTTATCAGCCCAGGGTGGCTCAGATACGCAGTATTTT.

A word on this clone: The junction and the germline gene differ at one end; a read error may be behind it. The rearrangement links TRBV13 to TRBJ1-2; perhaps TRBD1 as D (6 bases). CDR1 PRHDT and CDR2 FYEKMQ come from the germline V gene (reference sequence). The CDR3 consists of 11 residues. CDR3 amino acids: CASSLEMDSDF. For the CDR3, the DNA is TGTGCCAGCAGCTTAGAGATGGACAGTGATTTC.

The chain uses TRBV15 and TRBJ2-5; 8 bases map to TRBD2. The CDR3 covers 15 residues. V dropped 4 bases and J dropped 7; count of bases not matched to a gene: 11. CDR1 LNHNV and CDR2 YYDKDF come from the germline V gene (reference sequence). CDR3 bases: TGTGCCACCAGCATTCCCCCGGGGGGGCGGGGGACCCAGTACTTC. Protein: CATSIPPGGRGTQYF.

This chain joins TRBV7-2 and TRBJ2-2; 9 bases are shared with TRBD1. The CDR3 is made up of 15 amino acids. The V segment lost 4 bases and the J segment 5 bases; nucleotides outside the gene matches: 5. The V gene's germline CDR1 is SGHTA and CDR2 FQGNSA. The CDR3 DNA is TGTGCCAGCAGCTCCCGGGACAGGGTAACCGGGGAGCTGTTTTTT. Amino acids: CASSSRDRVTGELFF.

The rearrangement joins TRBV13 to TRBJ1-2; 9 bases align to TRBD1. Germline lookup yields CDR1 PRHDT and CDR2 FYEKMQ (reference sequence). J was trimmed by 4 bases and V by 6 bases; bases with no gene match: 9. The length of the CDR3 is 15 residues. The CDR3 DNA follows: TGTGCCAGCAGTATACAGGGGGCGCGGGTCTATGGCTACACCTTC. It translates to CASSIQGARVYGYTF.

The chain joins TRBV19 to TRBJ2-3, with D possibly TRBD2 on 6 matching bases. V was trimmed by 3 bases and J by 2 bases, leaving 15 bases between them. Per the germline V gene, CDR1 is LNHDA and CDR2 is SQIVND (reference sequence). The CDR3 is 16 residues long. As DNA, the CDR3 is TGTGCCAGTAGTATGAAAGCGGGTGGGCCCACAGATACGCAGTATTTT. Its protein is CASSMKAGGPTDTQYF.